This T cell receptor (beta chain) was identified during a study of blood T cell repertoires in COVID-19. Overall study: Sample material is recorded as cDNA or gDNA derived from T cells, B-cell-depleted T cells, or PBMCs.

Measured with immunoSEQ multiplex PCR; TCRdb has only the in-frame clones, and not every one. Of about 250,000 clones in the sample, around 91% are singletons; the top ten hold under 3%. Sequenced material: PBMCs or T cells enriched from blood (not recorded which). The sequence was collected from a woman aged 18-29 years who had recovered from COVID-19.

CDR3 protein: CASSHSRQGIPRYEAFF. The CDR3 DNA sequence: TGTGCCAGCAGCCACTCCCGACAGGGAATTCCCCGTTATGAAGCTTTCTTT. The chain recombines TRBV3-1 (or the pseudogene TRBV3-2) with TRBJ1-1, with TRBD1 matching over 7 bases. The CDR3 consists of 17 residues. The V segment lost 3 bases and the J segment 7 bases; nucleotides outside the gene matches: 17. CDR1 is LGHDT, CDR2 YNNKEL, per germline (reference sequence).